The clone carrying this T cell receptor (beta chain) was seen only a few times. Antigen unknown. V lost 7 bases to trimming and J lost 0 bases, with 10 bases between them. This CDR3 spans 13 amino acids. The germline gives CDR1 MNHEY, CDR2 SVGEGT. UMIs were added to TCR cDNA along with a universal primer site when it was made by 5'RACE template switching. TCRdb used MiXCR to reprocess the 5' RACE reads, holding one entry per CDR3 protein. The sample yields under 300,000 distinct CDR3 sequences, 6.9% seen once. This record comes from a study of T cells after yellow fever vaccination. Overall study context: In the case of low-cell-number fractions, SMART-Seq v4 Ultra Low Input was used for preparation. Broader study findings: Abundant clonotypes from the bulk population could get into FACS-sorted repertoires as contaminants. Subsequent booster samples again held most clones from primary vaccination (nearly 98% CD4, about 86% CD8).

This sample comprised CD4+ T cells sorted from PBMCs, obtained 15 days after the yellow fever booster vaccination. This chain uses TRBV6-2 or TRBV6-3 with TRBJ2-7; a possible D gene is TRBD2 (5 bases). The receptor's source is a man aged 25-40 years who received the YFV17D yellow fever vaccine. CDR3 nucleotides: TGTGCCAGCATCATGGACTTCTCCTACGAGCAGTACTTC. Its translation is CASIMDFSYEQYF.